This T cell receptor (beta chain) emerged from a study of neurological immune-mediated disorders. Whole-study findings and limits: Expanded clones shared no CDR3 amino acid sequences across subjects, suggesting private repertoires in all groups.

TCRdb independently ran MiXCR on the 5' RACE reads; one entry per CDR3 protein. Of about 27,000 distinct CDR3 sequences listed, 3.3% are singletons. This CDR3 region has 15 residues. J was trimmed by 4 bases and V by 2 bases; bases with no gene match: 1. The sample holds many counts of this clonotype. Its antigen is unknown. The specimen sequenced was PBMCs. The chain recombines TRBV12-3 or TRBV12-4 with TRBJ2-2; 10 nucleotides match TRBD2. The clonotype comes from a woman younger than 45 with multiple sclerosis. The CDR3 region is CASSLSGRATGELFF. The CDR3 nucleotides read TGTGCCAGCAGTTTAAGCGGGAGGGCCACCGGGGAGCTGTTTTTT.